Each of the 18 T cell receptor beta chains below was sequenced from the same sample in a study of blood T cell repertoires in COVID-19. Sequencing used immunoSEQ multiplex PCR; TCRdb keeps in-frame clones, though not all of them. The sample has about 310,000 clones; about 85% are singletons. The sequenced sample was peripheral blood. These receptors were taken from a young man with active or convalescent COVID-19.

This clone showed up just once. The chain employs TRBV18 and TRBJ2-5; possibly TRBD1 for D (6 bases). The CDR3 contains 13 residues. V lost 9 bases, J lost 2 bases, and 13 bases lay in between. Germline V gives CDR1 KGHSH, CDR2 LQKENI. The CDR3 reads CASKDRFQETQYF. CDR3 DNA: TGTGCCAGTAAGGACAGATTTCAAGAGACCCAGTACTTC.

The genes are TRBV11-3 and TRBJ2-3; 8 bases fit TRBD2. Trimming removed 1 base from V and 4 bases from J; junction bases left unmatched: 7. Per the germline V gene, CDR1 is SGHNT and CDR2 is YENEEA. CDR3 size: 16 residues. CDR3 coding DNA: TGTGCCAGCAGCTTAGGGGAACGGGGGGGCCCAGATACGCAGTATTTT. Amino acid sequence: CASSLGERGGPDTQYF.

Notes on this clone: The limits of the CDR3 on the DNA are not certain, so only TCRdb's listed CDR3 is given. V gene TRBV5-1 combines with J gene TRBJ2-1; TRBD1, the D gene given by the table, was not confirmed from the DNA. The CDR3 totals 15 residues, both ends included. Germline lookup yields CDR1 SGHRS and CDR2 YFSETQ. This chain's CDR3 is CASILDSGSYNEQFF.

The chain has TRBV19 and TRBJ1-1; 10 positions agree with TRBD1. From germline, CDR1 is LNHDA and CDR2 SQIVND (reference sequence). The CDR3 is made up of 14 amino acids. Unmatched junction bases numbered 9, after V lost 7 bases and J lost 7 bases. The CDR3 sequence: CASIEGQGPNEAFF. CDR3 nucleotides: TGTGCCAGTATTGAGGGACAGGGGCCTAATGAAGCTTTCTTT.

The J gene is TRBJ2-1, the V gene TRBV25-1; 13 bases line up with TRBD2. Germline values: CDR1 MGHDK, CDR2 SYGVNS. V shed 4 bases, J shed 3 bases, and the junction held 6 bases outside the gene matches. This CDR3 region has 17 residues. CDR3 sequence (DNA): TGTGCCAGCAGTGCCACCGGGACTAGCGGGGTCTACAATGAGCAGTTCTTC. Encoded protein: CASSATGTSGVYNEQFF.

The chain has TRBV11-3 and TRBJ2-1; 8 bases are shared with TRBD2. The length of the CDR3 is 16 residues. Germline V gives CDR1 SGHNT, CDR2 YENEEA. V was clipped by 4 bases and J by 4 bases; unmatched bases: 9. CDR3 nucleotide sequence: TGTGCCAGCAGCTCCCTGACTAGCGCATTGTACAATGAGCAGTTCTTC. It specifies CASSSLTSALYNEQFF. The entire variable domain, with the rest obtained from reference TRBV11-3 and TRBJ2-1, is as follows: EAGVVQSPRYKIIEKKQPVAFWCNPISGHNTLYWYLQNLGQGPELLIRYENEEAVDDSQLPKDRFSAERLKGVDSTLKIQPAELGDSAVYLCASSSLTSALYNEQFFGPGTRLTVL.

The V call is TRBV28, the J call TRBJ1-2; D is uncertain. The CDR3 is 13 residues long. Trimming pared 10 bases from V and 3 bases from J, leaving 15 bases between. Germline CDR1 MDHEN, CDR2 SYDVKM. Written as DNA, the CDR3 is TGTGCCACCGATAAAACAGCCTACTATGGCTACACCTTC. The encoded protein is CATDKTAYYGYTF.

The rearrangement uses TRBV10-3 and TRBJ1-1; D is unclear. V lost 10 bases and J lost 5, with 11 bases in between. Germline-derived CDR1 and CDR2 are ENHRY and SYGVKD. CDR3 size: 11 residues. The chain's CDR3 is CATTGGTEAFF. Here the CDR3 DNA reads TGTGCCACTACGGGTGGTACTGAAGCTTTCTTT.

This rearrangement joins TRBV27 to TRBJ2-1; 9 nucleotides match TRBD2. CDR1 MNHEY and CDR2 SMNVEV come from the germline V gene (reference sequence). J was trimmed by 7 bases and V by 11 bases; bases with no gene match: 9. There are 13 residues in the CDR3. CDR3 amino acids: CASRAGGVNEQFF. As DNA, the CDR3 is TGTGCCTCGAGGGCGGGAGGGGTTAATGAGCAGTTCTTC.

V gene TRBV7-8 combines with J gene TRBJ1-1, with TRBD1 matching over 8 bases. V lost 4 bases to trimming and J lost 1 base; unmatched junction nucleotides: 2. The length of the CDR3 is 14 residues. From germline, CDR1 is SGHVS and CDR2 FQNEAQ. Here the CDR3 DNA reads TGTGCCAGCAGCTCAGACAGGGGGAACACTGAAGCTTTCTTT. Residues: CASSSDRGNTEAFF.

This chain uses TRBV7-9 with TRBJ2-7; TRBD1 agrees at 8 bases. Germline V gene data show CDR1 as SEHNR and CDR2 as FQNEAQ (reference sequence). The CDR3 totals 15 residues. J gave up 1 base and V 4 bases, and 6 bases lay outside the gene matches. The CDR3 DNA follows: TGTGCCAGCAGCTCACCCGGGACAGGATCCTACGAGCAGTACTTC. Translation gives CASSSPGTGSYEQYF.

This chain uses TRBV28 with TRBJ2-5, with TRBD1 matching over 8 bases. The V gene end was trimmed by 4 bases and the J gene end by 5 bases; junction bases not matched to a gene: 9. Per the germline V gene, CDR1 is MDHEN and CDR2 is SYDVKM. CDR3 length: 15 amino acids. CDR3 DNA sequence: TGTGCCAGCAGTTCCCGACAGGGGAGTACGGAGACCCAGTACTTC. Translating it yields CASSSRQGSTETQYF.

The V and J genes are TRBV6-2 or TRBV6-3 and TRBJ2-2; D is perhaps TRBD1 (6 bases). From germline, CDR1 is MNHEY and CDR2 SVGEGT. Deletions cut 4 bases from V and 2 bases from J, with 20 bases between. This CDR3 spans 18 amino acids. In DNA, the CDR3 is TGTGCCAGCAGTTCAAAGCCTGGGGGCCTGGGAAACACCGGGGAGCTGTTTTTT. This encodes CASSSKPGGLGNTGELFF.

The V and J genes are TRBV5-1 and TRBJ1-2; weak D call: TRBD1 (6 bases). Germline assignment: CDR1 SGHRS and CDR2 YFSETQ. The CDR3 totals 15 residues. The ends were cut back, 0 bases at V and 1 base at J, with 10 bases in the middle. The CDR3 is CASSLEAGVNYGYTF. The CDR3 DNA follows: TGCGCCAGCAGCTTGGAGGCAGGGGTTAACTATGGCTACACCTTC.

J is TRBJ2-2 and V is TRBV5-1; D remains ambiguous. The CDR3 is made up of 17 amino acids. The germline V gene has CDR1 SGHRS and CDR2 YFSETQ. V shed 4 bases and J shed 0 bases, with 16 bases lying between them. For the CDR3, the DNA is TGCGCCAGCAGCCCTACCACGCCCCGCCCGAACACCGGGGAGCTGTTTTTT. Its translation: CASSPTTPRPNTGELFF.

This clone has more than one count but fewer than ten. The chain uses TRBV9 and TRBJ1-2; 7 bases agree with TRBD1. The V gene end was trimmed by 0 bases and the J gene end by 4 bases; junction bases not matched to a gene: 9. CDR3 length equals 16 residues. Per germline, CDR1 SGDLS and CDR2 YYNGEE. DNA of the CDR3: TGTGCCAGCAGCGTAGCTGTCTCCTGGGACAGCTATGGCTACACCTTC. Protein product: CASSVAVSWDSYGYTF.

V is TRBV2 and J is TRBJ2-3, with unresolved D. This CDR3 region has 13 residues. Germline assignment: CDR1 SNHLY and CDR2 FYNNEI. V was clipped by 6 bases and J by 1 base, with 8 bases between them. CDR3 coding DNA: TGTGCCAGCAGAGCCCAGGGCACAGATACGCAGTATTTT. It is translated as CASRAQGTDTQYF.

The rearrangement joins TRBV27 to TRBJ1-1; D gene ambiguous. The CDR3 sequence is 13 residues long. Between the trimmed V and J ends, which lost 0 bases and 0 bases, there was a span of 2 bases. Germline V gives CDR1 MNHEY, CDR2 SMNVEV (reference sequence). The CDR3 region has the DNA TGTGCCAGCAGTTTATCCTTGAACACTGAAGCTTTCTTT. As protein: CASSLSLNTEAFF.